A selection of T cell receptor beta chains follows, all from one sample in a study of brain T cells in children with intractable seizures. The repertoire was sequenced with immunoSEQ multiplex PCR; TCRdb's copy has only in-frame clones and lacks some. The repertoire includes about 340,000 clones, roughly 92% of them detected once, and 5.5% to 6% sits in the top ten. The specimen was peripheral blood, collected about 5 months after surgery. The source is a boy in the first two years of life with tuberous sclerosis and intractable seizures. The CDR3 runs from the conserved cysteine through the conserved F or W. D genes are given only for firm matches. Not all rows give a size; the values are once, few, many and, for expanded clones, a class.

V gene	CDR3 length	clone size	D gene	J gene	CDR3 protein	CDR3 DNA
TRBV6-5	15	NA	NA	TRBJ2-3	CASTHYGPSTDTQYF	TGTGCCAGCACCCATTATGGCCCTAGCACAGATACGCAGTATTTT
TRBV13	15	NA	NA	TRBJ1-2	CASSLMGYYNYGYTF	TGTGCCAGCAGCTTAATGGGCTACTATAACTATGGCTACACCTTC
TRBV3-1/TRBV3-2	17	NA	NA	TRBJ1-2	CASSQVGVGDYDYGYTF	TGTGCCAGCAGCCAGGTTGGTGTAGGGGATTATGACTATGGCTACACCTTC
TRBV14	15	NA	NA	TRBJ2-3	CASSQVGGYTDTQYF	TGTGCCAGCAGCCAAGTGGGCGGATACACAGATACGCAGTATTTT
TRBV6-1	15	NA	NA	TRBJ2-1	CASSEFEGEYNEQFF	TGTGCCAGCAGTGAATTTGAGGGGGAGTACAATGAGCAGTTCTTC
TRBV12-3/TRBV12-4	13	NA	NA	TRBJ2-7	CASSTGRRYEQYF	TGTGCCAGCAGCACGGGACGCCGGTACGAGCAGTACTTC
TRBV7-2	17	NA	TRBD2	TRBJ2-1	CASSLVPRGGSYNEQFF	TGTGCCAGCAGCTTAGTACCACGGGGGGGTTCCTACAATGAGCAGTTCTTC
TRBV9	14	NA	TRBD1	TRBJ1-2	CASSEGDRNYGYTF	TGTGCCAGCAGCGAGGGGGACAGAAACTATGGCTACACCTTC
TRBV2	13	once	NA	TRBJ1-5	CASRDRGNQPQHF	TGTGCCAGCAGGGATCGAGGGAATCAGCCCCAGCATTTT
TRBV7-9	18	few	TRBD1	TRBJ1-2	CASSSTPTGIVLNYGYTF	TGTGCCAGCAGCTCCACCCCGACAGGGATAGTCCTCAACTATGGCTACACCTTC
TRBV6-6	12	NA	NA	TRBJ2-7	CASKSARYEQYF	TGTGCCAGCAAATCGGCCCGCTACGAGCAGTACTTC
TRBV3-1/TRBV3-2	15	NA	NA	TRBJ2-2	CASSLGPSGTGELFF	TGTGCCAGCAGCCTCGGGCCTAGTGGAACCGGGGAGCTGTTTTTT
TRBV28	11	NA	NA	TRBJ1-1	CASSLRLEAFF	TGTGCCAGCAGTTTACGGCTTGAAGCTTTCTTT
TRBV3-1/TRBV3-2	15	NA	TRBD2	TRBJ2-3	CASSQDTSGAGAQYF	TGTGCCAGCAGCCAAGACACTAGCGGGGCGGGGGCGCAGTATTTT
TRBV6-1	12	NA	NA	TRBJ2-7	CASSETEYEQYF	TGTGCCAGCAGTGAAACGGAGTACGAGCAGTACTTC
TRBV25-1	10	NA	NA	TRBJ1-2	CASRQDGYTF	TGTGCCAGCAGACAGGATGGCTACACCTTC
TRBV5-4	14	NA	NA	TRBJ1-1	CASSPAGPNTEAFF	TGTGCCAGCAGCCCAGCAGGACCGAACACTGAAGCTTTCTTT
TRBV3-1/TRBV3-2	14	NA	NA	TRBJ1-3	CASSQGTSGNTIYF	TGTGCCAGCAGCCAAGGGACATCTGGAAACACCATATATTTT
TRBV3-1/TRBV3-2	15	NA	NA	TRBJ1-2	CASSQDPGASYGYTF	TGTGCCAGCAGCCAAGACCCGGGGGCATCTTATGGCTACACCTTC
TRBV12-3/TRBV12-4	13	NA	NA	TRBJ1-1	CASSSGRDTEAFF	TGTGCCAGCAGTTCTGGAAGGGACACTGAAGCTTTCTTT
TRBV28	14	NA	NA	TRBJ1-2	CASSPPGPSVGYTF	TGTGCCAGCAGCCCACCCGGGCCCAGTGTGGGCTACACCTTC
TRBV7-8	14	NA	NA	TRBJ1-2	CASSSRRGGYGYTF	TGTGCCAGCAGCTCCCGAAGGGGGGGCTATGGCTACACCTTC
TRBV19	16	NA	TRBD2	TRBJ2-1	CASSILVGTSRYEQFF	TGTGCCAGTAGTATCCTGGTTGGGACTAGTAGATATGAGCAGTTCTTC
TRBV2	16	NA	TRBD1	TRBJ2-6	CASGDRGNSGANVLTF	TGTGCCAGCGGGGACAGGGGGAACTCTGGGGCCAACGTCCTGACTTTC
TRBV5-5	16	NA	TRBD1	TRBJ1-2	CASSLLVTGGNYGYTF	TGTGCCAGCAGCTTGTTGGTGACAGGGGGGAACTATGGCTACACCTTC
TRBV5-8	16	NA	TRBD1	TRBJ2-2	CASTRTGNINTGELFF	TGTGCCAGCACCCGGACAGGGAATATTAACACCGGGGAGCTGTTTTTT
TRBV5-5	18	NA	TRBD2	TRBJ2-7	CASSLGTSGHRGSYEQYF	TGTGCCAGCAGCCTCGGGACTAGCGGACACCGGGGATCCTACGAGCAGTACTTC
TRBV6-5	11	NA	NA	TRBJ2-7	CASRDIYEQYF	TGTGCCAGCCGGGACATCTACGAGCAGTACTTC
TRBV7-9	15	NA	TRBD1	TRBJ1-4	CASSPRQGTNEKLFF	TGTGCCAGCAGCCCTCGACAGGGGACTAATGAAAAACTGTTTTTT
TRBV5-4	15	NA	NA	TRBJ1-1	CASSLASALNTEAFF	TGTGCCAGCAGCTTGGCCTCAGCCCTGAACACTGAAGCTTTCTTT
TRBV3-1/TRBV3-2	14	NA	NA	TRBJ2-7	CASSQDWGARGQYF	TGTGCCAGCAGCCAAGATTGGGGGGCAAGAGGGCAGTACTTC
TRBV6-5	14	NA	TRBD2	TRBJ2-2	CASRTSGATGELFF	TGTGCCAGCAGGACTAGCGGGGCTACCGGGGAGCTGTTTTTT
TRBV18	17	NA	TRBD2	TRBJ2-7	CASSATRTSGRTYEQYF	TGTGCCAGCTCCGCTACCCGGACTAGCGGGAGGACCTACGAGCAGTACTTC
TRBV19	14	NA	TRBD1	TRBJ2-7	CASSHYRDSYEQYF	TGTGCCAGTAGTCATTACCGGGACAGCTACGAGCAGTACTTC
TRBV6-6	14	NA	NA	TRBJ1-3	CASSHVGEEDTIYF	TGTGCCAGCAGTCACGTCGGTGAGGAGGACACCATATATTTT
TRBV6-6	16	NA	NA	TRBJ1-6	CASSYPDASRNSPLHF	TGTGCCAGCAGTTACCCCGACGCGAGCCGTAATTCACCCCTCCACTTT
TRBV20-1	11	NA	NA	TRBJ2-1	CSAQKVDEQFF	TGCAGTGCCCAGAAGGTGGATGAGCAGTTCTTC
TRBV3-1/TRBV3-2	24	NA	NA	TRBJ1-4	CASSLSQYDSRSTTSITTNEKLFF	TGTGCCAGCAGCCTTAGCCAATACGACAGTAGGAGCACGACGTCTATCACAACTAATGAAAAACTGTTTTTT
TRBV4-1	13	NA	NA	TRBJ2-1	CASRAPGDNEQFF	TGCGCCAGCAGGGCCCCGGGAGATAATGAGCAGTTCTTC
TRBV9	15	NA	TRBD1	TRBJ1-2	CASSETGATTMGYTF	TGTGCCAGCAGCGAGACAGGGGCCACGACTATGGGCTACACCTTC
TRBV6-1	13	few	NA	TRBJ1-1	CASSEGWEGMAFF	TGTGCCAGCAGTGAAGGATGGGAGGGGATGGCTTTCTTT
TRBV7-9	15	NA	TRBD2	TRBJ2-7	CASSPTLAGLYEQYF	TGTGCCAGCAGCCCGACCCTAGCGGGGTTATACGAGCAGTACTTC
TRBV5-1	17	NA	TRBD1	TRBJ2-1	CASSGDRGTISYNEQFF	TGCGCCAGTTCCGGAGACAGGGGCACTATCTCCTACAATGAGCAGTTCTTC
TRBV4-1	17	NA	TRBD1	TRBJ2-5	CASSQSATGGPQETQYF	TGCGCCAGCAGCCAGTCAGCCACAGGGGGCCCACAAGAGACCCAGTACTTC
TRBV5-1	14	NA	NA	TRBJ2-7	CASSFGQGSYEQYF	TGCGCCAGCAGCTTCGGCCAGGGCTCCTACGAGCAGTACTTC
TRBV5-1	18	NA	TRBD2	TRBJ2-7	CASSLGPSGRFTPYEQYF	TGCGCCAGCAGCTTGGGACCTAGCGGGAGGTTTACCCCCTACGAGCAGTACTTC
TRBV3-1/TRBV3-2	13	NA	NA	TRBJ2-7	CASSQDGGYEQYF	TGTGCCAGCAGCCAAGACGGGGGTTACGAGCAGTACTTC
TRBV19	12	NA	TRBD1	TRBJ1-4	CASRGGGEKLFF	TGTGCCAGTAGAGGGGGCGGTGAAAAACTGTTTTTT
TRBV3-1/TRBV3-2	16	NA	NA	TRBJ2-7	CASSQRVTATSHEQYF	TGTGCCAGCAGCCAAAGGGTGACCGCTACCTCTCACGAGCAGTACTTC
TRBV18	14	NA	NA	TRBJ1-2	CASSFQDGEWGYTF	TGTGCCAGCTCATTCCAGGACGGGGAATGGGGCTACACCTTC
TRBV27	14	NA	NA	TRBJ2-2	CASSLRGYTGELFF	TGTGCCAGCAGTTTACGGGGTTACACCGGGGAGCTGTTTTTT
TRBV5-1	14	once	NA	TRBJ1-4	CASRTTVTNEKLFF	TGCGCCAGCAGGACGACAGTAACTAATGAAAAACTGTTTTTT
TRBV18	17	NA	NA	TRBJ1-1	CASSPPLAAGYGGEAFF	TGTGCCAGCTCACCACCCTTAGCCGCAGGATACGGAGGCGAAGCTTTCTTT
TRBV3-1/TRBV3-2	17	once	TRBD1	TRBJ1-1	CASSDKSRTGLRVQAFF	TGTGCCAGCAGCGATAAATCTCGGACAGGGTTGAGGGTACAAGCTTTCTTT